This paragraph reports one TCR beta chain. In germline, CDR1 is SGHNT, CDR2 YYREEE (reference sequence). V shed 4 bases and J 7 bases; nucleotides not matched to a gene: 5. The CDR3 runs to 13 residues. This sample stems from a study of blood T cell repertoires in COVID-19. Sequenced by immunoSEQ multiplex PCR; TCRdb stores in-frame clones only, minus some. The sample records fewer than 350,000 clones, 89% being singletons. The chain couples TRBV5-4 to TRBJ2-4; 7 positions agree with TRBD1. The source material was PBMCs or T cells enriched from blood (not recorded which). The clonotype comes from a man in his 60s who had recovered from COVID-19. The CDR3 region has the DNA TGTGCCAGCAGCGGGGGACAGTCTAACATTCAGTACTTC. This gives the protein CASSGGQSNIQYF.